This TCR beta chain came from a study of T cell responses to AZD1222 COVID-19 vaccine (dated by TCRdb to about 2021). Regarding the study in general: AZD1222 recipients whose second dose came at about 4 weeks and those whose second dose came at about 12 weeks were combined into one group, since spike-specific TCR depth and breadth did not differ between the two schedules. A total of 230 to 250 trial participants underwent TCR sequencing, of whom under 220 had received two doses of AZD1222 and approximately 25 had received two doses of the MenACWY control vaccine. Trial participants were enrolled by age into subgroups of 18-55, 56-69 and 70-plus years, and 148, 28 and 57 TCR-sequenced participants, respectively, were included in these subgroups.

The CDR3 regions of human TCRbeta chains were analyzed by immunosequencing. Processing in the source paper ran as follows. Repertoire TCRs were matched against a reference library of SARS-CoV-2-specific TCRs generated with the MIRA antigen-specificity platform. Breadth was defined as the fraction of unique TCRs that were SARS-CoV-2-associated, and depth was defined as the fraction of total T cells that were SARS-CoV-2-associated. Using the MIRA data, each spike-specific TCR was assigned both to the spike region to which the TCR was reactive and to a CD4 or CD8 class. Log10-transformed breadth and depth values were compared by one-way ANOVA with Sidak's multiple comparisons tests. TCRdb stores this immuneACCESS table with in-frame sequences only. Part of the clones is absent; in the studies checked, under half of the shortfall reflects unresolved V genes, and no reason is known for the rest. V, J and clone size are taken as reported in that table, and D and trimming were inferred from the DNA itself. For this sample the table gives roughly 120,000 clones, of which about four fifths were detected only once. Roughly 4.5% of the sample belongs to the ten largest clones.

Including the terminal cysteine and phenylalanine, the CDR3 comprises 17 residues. Just the 51-base CDR3 DNA is kept, in frame starting at base 1. At the junction V is shortened by 0 bases and J by 4 bases; bases outside the gene matches: 9. CDR1 and CDR2, looked up from the germline V gene, are SGHRS and YFSETQ. Interpreted using the paper, the time point label stands for: baseline before first vaccination. The vaccinee samples were drawn from two UK trials, COV001 and COV002, one of which was a single-blind randomized controlled phase 2/3 trial testing AZD1222 (ChAdOx1 nCoV-19) in healthy adults. For TCRbeta chain sequencing, PBMC samples were collected from trial participants at day 0 and at day 28 after the second dose. What the research found in general, with its limitations: Reportedly, almost half of the unique spike-specific TCRs recognized epitopes lying outside the regions that are mutated in the B.1.351 and B.1.1.7 variants. After two AZD1222 doses, spike-specific TCR breadth and depth were significantly higher than at day 0 and than in MenACWY recipients. The 56-69-year group was small, and its depth increase did not reach significance, likely because of low power. Participants were mostly white British and included more females than males, and it was suggested by the authors that clonal diversity may have been underestimated. No day 14 peak-response samples were available, so repertoires were characterized only after the peak T cell response. CD4 TCRs associated with the vaccine covered the entire spike protein, and the dominant responses were in regions 160-218 and 743-854. Conclusions about previously exposed vaccinees are limited, since just five to seven AZD1222 recipients were seropositive for SARS-CoV-2 at baseline.

As regards this clone: Its antigen remains undetermined. Base quality data are lacking; no much larger clone is found one base away.

The source was peripheral blood, collected on day 0 of AZD1222 vaccination. The chain couples TRBV5-1 to TRBJ2-3, with TRBD2 matching 9 junction bases. The TCR originated in an adult in good health. The DNA sequence is TGCGCCAGCAGCTTGGTGGGGTCTAGCGGGACCCCAGATACGCAGTATTTT. Its amino acids are CASSLVGSSGTPDTQYF.